The rows below give T cell receptor beta chains drawn from one sample of a study of blood T cell repertoires in COVID-19. This table comes from immunoSEQ multiplex PCR, and its TCRdb copy is limited to in-frame clones, with some not included. The sample includes about 130,000 clones, 79% seen only once; the top ten take 35% to 40%. The sequencing input was peripheral blood. These receptors originate from a man aged 35 to 55 with active or convalescent COVID-19. CDR3s include the opening cysteine and the closing phenylalanine or tryptophan. Clone size appears in some rows only: once, few, many, or a class for an expanded clone.

once,TRBJ1-2,TRBV7-2,CASSWKRDYGYTF
-,TRBJ2-1,TRBV6-4,CASSRDRVGEQFF
-,TRBJ2-2,TRBV7-9,CASSSGLAGRAGELFF
-,TRBJ2-7,TRBV5-1,CASRGQGAYEQYF
-,TRBJ2-7,TRBV5-6,CASIPDMSYEQYF
-,TRBJ2-1,TRBV7-9,CASSGDSDNEQFF
-,TRBJ2-5,TRBV3-1/TRBV3-2,CASSSGTSGRAGEETQYF
-,TRBJ1-4,TRBV30,CAWSVGDQGNEKLFF
few,TRBJ1-6,TRBV19,CASTQEYNSPLHF
-,TRBJ2-1,TRBV5-1,CASSLGPRDNEQFF
-,TRBJ2-1,TRBV4-2,CASSRVNNEQFF
-,TRBJ2-2,TRBV5-1,CASSLLPTGELFF
-,TRBJ1-2,TRBV21-1,CASSRQGVGYGYTF
-,TRBJ1-5,TRBV7-2,CASSHGTAGNQPQHF
-,TRBJ1-4,TRBV7-2,CASSPQAGQREKLFF
few,TRBJ1-1,TRBV6-2/TRBV6-3,CASSYLLGTGYTEAFF
-,TRBJ1-4,TRBV10-3,CAISGGGASEKLFF
-,TRBJ2-1,TRBV5-5,CASSFLRRTRDPDEQFF
few,TRBJ2-1,TRBV6-6,CASSYSGQGTYNEQFF
few,TRBJ1-2,TRBV5-4,CASSLAEQTANYGYTF
-,TRBJ1-2,TRBV3-1/TRBV3-2,CASSLHRGRGNYGYTF
-,TRBJ2-7,TRBV3-1/TRBV3-2,CASSHHRDRGTQQQYF
-,TRBJ2-1,TRBV5-6,CASSLVPSGALNEQFF
-,TRBJ1-1,TRBV30,CASTGGGNSNTEAFF
-,TRBJ1-5,TRBV11-2,CASSSPGMGVQHF
-,TRBJ1-5,TRBV9,CASSPLGQHNQPQHF
-,TRBJ2-7,TRBV7-2,CASSLGGIAGVEQYF
-,TRBJ2-7,TRBV19,CASSIPGQGLYEQYF
few,TRBJ2-7,TRBV5-4,CASSPGQPYEQYF
-,TRBJ2-7,TRBV5-4,CASSWSKSDRGSYEQYF
-,TRBJ1-1,TRBV6-5,CASRGAGKNTEAFF
-,TRBJ2-3,TRBV18,CASSGQGLDTQYF
-,TRBJ1-2,TRBV24-1,CATSDPGTGLEGYTF
-,TRBJ2-5,TRBV28,CASSPPILQLGSQETQYF
-,TRBJ1-1,TRBV28,CASSRNTEAFF
-,TRBJ1-1,TRBV28,CASSPPGLGGTEAFF
-,TRBJ2-7,TRBV7-2,CASSLGGTSYEQYF
-,TRBJ1-2,TRBV6-5,CASTPTGGGGYTF